Included here is one T cell receptor (beta chain) sequence, with context. The antigen is not known. PCR amplification relied on 60 Vbeta primers (plus 13 Jbeta primers). Sequenced by immunoSEQ multiplex PCR; TCRdb stores in-frame clones only, minus some. The table includes some 140,000 clones, 70% to 85% detected once. Trimming shortened V by 1 base and J by 8 bases, and 8 bases separated the two germline ends. CDR3 size: 13 residues. The germline V gene encodes CDR1 SEHNR and CDR2 FQNEAQ (reference sequence). These data come from a study of cytomegalovirus exposure and HLA in healthy donors. Study as a whole: From 150 million to 200 million T cells, an earlier analysis saw some 120 million unique TCR beta sequences. Study conclusions and caveats: A later analysis found most CMV-associated TCR beta chains apparently HLA-restricted. V- and J-gene trimming in TCR beta was tied to a missense DCLRE1C variant by an analysis performed later.

The clonotype originates from a woman aged 45 to 65 in good health and CMV-seropositive. The chain uses TRBV7-9 and TRBJ1-4, with unresolved D. The sample taken for sequencing was PBMCs. DNA for the CDR3: TGTGCCAGCAGCTTAGAGTTGAGCGAAAAACTGTTTTTT. This gives the protein CASSLELSEKLFF.